This T cell receptor (beta chain) appears in the sequencing data of a study of vaccination and CD4 T cells after COVID-19. Study conclusions and caveats: This study had few convalescent patients and no early post-infection samples.

As for treatment: roughly 10-day PBMC culture with coronavirus spike peptide pools or control peptides (ViraFEST assay). About 1.8 million PBMCs per well were cultured with approximately 10 IU/ml IL-2 and 10 ug/ml peptide pools. The CDR3 has 17 amino acids. Germline V gene lookup returns CDR1 SGHDT and CDR2 YYEEEE. V lost 4 bases and J lost 2, with 19 bases in between. The Oncomine TCR Beta short-read assay was applied to DNA of cultured CD4+ T cells. TCRdb recomputed calls from the PCR reads with MiXCR, one row per CDR3 protein. The sample has about 21,000 distinct CDR3 sequences, around 48% seen once. This clonotype appeared a few times. Its antigen is unknown.

V usage is TRBV5-6 and J usage is TRBJ1-5; tentatively, D is TRBD1 (5 bases). The sample was CD4+ T cells from blood, cultured in vitro. The source of this sequence is a human donor who had recovered from COVID-19. The CDR3 coding sequence is TGTGCCAGCAGCCCGGGACTCCTCCTAGCGGGCAATCAGCCCCAGCATTTT. This translates into CASSPGLLLAGNQPQHF.